The TCR beta chain under discussion was sequenced for a study of T-cell memory formation after mild COVID-19. Study as a whole: There were largely donor-specific TCR clusters.

From the 5' RACE reads, TCRdb called clonotypes with MiXCR, one entry per CDR3 protein. Of 350,000 to 500,000 distinct CDR3 sequences in the sample, around 17% were seen once. The CDR3 covers 17 residues. Deletions cut 5 bases from V and 1 base from J, with 18 bases between. The germline gives CDR1 SGHAT, CDR2 FQNNGV. Study results and limitations: Specificity for SARS-CoV-2 was not confirmed among the second-wave clones peaking on day 37.

Notes on this clonotype: Its target is unknown.

V and J are TRBV11-2 and TRBJ1-3; D unclear. Material for sequencing was PBMCs or a T cell subset sorted from them (not recorded which). This TCR was recovered from a man between 18 and 29 years old who had mild COVID-19 (a few samples of this study predate the infection). Cell type and time point are not known. The DNA for the CDR3 is TGTGCCAGCAGCGAAAACCGGGGAGCCTTATCTGGAAACACCATATATTTT. It is translated as CASSENRGALSGNTIYF.